Following are 24 T cell receptor beta chains from one sample sequenced in a study of PD-1 blockade in classical Hodgkin lymphoma. Sequenced by immunoSEQ multiplex PCR; TCRdb stores in-frame clones only, minus some. The sample gives about 40,000 clones, about 90% of which show up once; 7% to 9.5% is in the top ten. Each patient relapsed following autologous stem cell transplantation, and prior brentuximab vedotin exposure differed. The source material was peripheral blood mononuclear cells (PBMCs), sampled at baseline. These receptors were obtained from a human donor with classical Hodgkin lymphoma.

The CDR3 region is CASSSDWDTEAFF. CDR3 nucleotides: TGTGCCAGCAGCTCGGACTGGGACACTGAAGCTTTCTTT. The chain recombines TRBV11-3 with TRBJ1-1; D gene uncertain. This CDR3 is 13 amino acids long. V gave up 4 bases and J gave up 3 bases, with 9 bases separating them. CDR1 and CDR2 from the germline V gene are SGHNT and YENEEA.

This clone was picked up one time. The chain links TRBV6-1 to TRBJ1-5; the D is unclear. The V end was cut by 4 bases, the J end by 4 bases, with 11 bases between. CDR3 length: 14 residues. The germline gives CDR1 MNHNS, CDR2 SASEGT. CDR3: CASSAAQPNQPQHF. CDR3 bases: TGTGCCAGCAGTGCAGCCCAGCCTAATCAGCCCCAGCATTTT.

The V call is TRBV19, the J call TRBJ2-1; 12 nucleotides agree with TRBD2. The CDR3 is 15 residues long. CDR1 is LNHDA, CDR2 SQIVND, per germline (reference sequence). Unmatched junction bases numbered 8, after V lost 7 bases and J lost 7 bases. CDR3: CASTRLAGDRNEQFF. The CDR3 DNA sequence: TGTGCCAGTACCCGACTAGCGGGAGACAGGAATGAGCAGTTCTTC.

The chain employs TRBV4-1 and TRBJ2-4; D is possibly TRBD1 or TRBD2 (5 bases each). There are 18 residues in the CDR3. Germline V gene data show CDR1 as MGHRA and CDR2 as YSYEKL. V was pared by 4 bases and J by 0 bases, with 19 bases between. This chain's CDR3 is CASSLSRDVVLAKNIQYF. DNA for the CDR3: TGCGCCAGCAGCCTGTCCCGGGACGTAGTACTAGCCAAAAACATTCAGTACTTC.

This sequence joins TRBV5-4 and TRBJ2-3; no reliable D call. CDR3 length equals 13 residues. Trimming took 1 base from V and 6 from J, leaving 9 bases between them. Germline V gene sequence: CDR1 SGHNT, CDR2 YYREEE (reference sequence). The CDR3 sequence: CASSLPGPDTQYF. CDR3 coding DNA: TGTGCCAGCAGCTTGCCGGGCCCGGATACGCAGTATTTT.

This chain joins TRBV6-5 and TRBJ2-7; no firm D call. Germline V gene lookup returns CDR1 MNHEY and CDR2 SVGAGI. The V gene lost 5 bases and the J gene lost 2 bases, with 10 bases spanning the gap. CDR3 length: 13 residues. The CDR3 DNA sequence: TGTGCCAGCAGTGAATGGGTCCCCTACGAGCAGTACTTC. Protein: CASSEWVPYEQYF.

This chain uses TRBV4-2 with TRBJ2-1; D unresolved. The CDR3 loop spans 15 amino acids. The germline V gene has CDR1 LGHNA and CDR2 YNFKEQ. Trimming removed 3 bases at V and 2 bases at J, with 11 bases between. The CDR3 nucleotides read TGTGCCAGCAGCCAGCCGGCCAGCGCCTACAATGAGCAGTTCTTC. It encodes CASSQPASAYNEQFF.

Concerning this clone itself: The junction and the germline gene differ at one end; a read error may be behind it. The J gene is TRBJ2-7, the V gene TRBV5-6; 8 bases map to TRBD1. Germline V CDR1 and CDR2: SGHDT, YYEEEE. The CDR3 loop spans 13 amino acids. CDR3 residues: CASSLQGAKAYGF. The CDR3 DNA reads TGTGCCAGCAGCTTGCAGGGGGCGAAGGCTTACGGGTTC. Based on the CDR3 plus reference TRBV5-6 and TRBJ2-7, the full variable domain is DAGVTQSPTHLIKTRGQQVTLRCSPKSGHDTVSWYQQALGQGPQFIFQYYEEEERQRGNFPDRFSGHQFPNYSSELNVNALLLGDSALYLCASSLQGAKAYGFGPGTRLTVT.

This chain uses TRBV6-1 with TRBJ1-1, with D possibly TRBD1 on 6 matching bases. The germline V gene has CDR1 MNHNS and CDR2 SASEGT. V was clipped by 0 bases and J by 8 bases, with 16 bases between them. This CDR3 has 15 residues. The DNA of the CDR3 is TGTGCCAGCAGTGAAGCGGGGGGGGCAGCGAGCGAAGCTTTCTTT. Amino acid sequence: CASSEAGGAASEAFF.

In DNA form, the CDR3 reads TGTGCCAGCAGCAAAACGAGCGGGAGGGCCAACTACGAGCAGTACTTC. It codes for CASSKTSGRANYEQYF. The chain combines TRBV21-1 with TRBJ2-7; the table's D call of TRBD2 was not tested on the DNA. TRBV21-1 represents a pseudogene. The CDR3 consists of 16 residues.

The chain links TRBV18 to TRBJ2-2; D is ambiguous. With 6 bases removed from V and 0 bases from J, the gap between germline ends came to 14 bases. Looked up from germline, CDR1 is KGHSH and CDR2 is LQKENI. CDR3 size: 16 residues. The CDR3 spells CASSAMGYANTGELFF. The CDR3 DNA is TGTGCCAGCTCCGCGATGGGGTACGCGAACACCGGGGAGCTGTTTTTT.

The gene calls are TRBV19 and TRBJ2-1; 9 bases are shared with TRBD1. V dropped 7 bases and J dropped 2; count of bases not matched to a gene: 3. CDR1 LNHDA and CDR2 SQIVND come from the germline V gene (reference sequence). This CDR3 contains 14 residues. This CDR3 is CASKGQGTYNEQFF. The CDR3 DNA sequence: TGTGCCAGTAAGGGACAGGGTACCTACAATGAGCAGTTCTTC.

V and J are TRBV11-2 and TRBJ2-6; 7 bases fit TRBD1. The V gene's germline CDR1 is SGHAT and CDR2 FQNNGV. J was trimmed by 4 bases and V by 5 bases; bases with no gene match: 8. This CDR3 has 16 amino acids. CDR3 amino acids: CASSTYRGEGANVLTF. CDR3 nucleotides: TGTGCCAGCAGCACCTACAGGGGAGAAGGGGCCAACGTCCTGACTTTC.

This sequence joins TRBV19 and TRBJ1-6, with D possibly matching TRBD1 (5 bases). The CDR3 is 14 residues long. Germline V gene sequence: CDR1 LNHDA, CDR2 SQIVND (reference sequence). V was trimmed by 1 base and J by 7 bases, leaving 8 bases between them. CDR3 sequence: CASSIGDGNSPLHF. Written as DNA, the CDR3 is TGTGCCAGTAGTATAGGGGACGGAAATTCACCCCTCCACTTT.

The chain recombines TRBV19 with TRBJ2-7, with 12 bases identical to TRBD1. The CDR3 length is 14 residues. Germline CDR1 reads LNHDA; CDR2 reads SQIVND (reference sequence). J gave up 1 base and V 6 bases, and 1 base lay outside the gene matches. In DNA, the CDR3 is TGTGCCAGTAGGGGACAGGGGGCGTCCTACGAGCAGTACTTC. It codes for CASRGQGASYEQYF.

This chain's CDR3 is CASSLEQTALAGELFF. The CDR3 DNA sequence: TGCGCCAGCAGCTTGGAGCAGACAGCCCTGGCCGGGGAGCTGTTTTTT. This sequence joins TRBV5-1 and TRBJ2-2; possibly TRBD1 for D (5 bases). Germline V gives CDR1 SGHRS, CDR2 YFSETQ. V was pared by 0 bases and J by 6 bases, with 15 bases between. The CDR3 sequence is 16 residues long.

V usage is TRBV5-6 and J usage is TRBJ1-1, with 7 bases aligning to TRBD1. The J segment lost 10 bases and the V segment lost 0 bases, leaving 3 bases of the junction unmatched. CDR1 is SGHDT, CDR2 YYEEEE, per germline. The CDR3 runs 12 residues. The CDR3 region is CASSLGAGGAFF. The CDR3, as DNA: TGTGCCAGCAGCTTGGGGGCAGGGGGAGCTTTCTTT.

The chain links TRBV4-3 to TRBJ2-1, with D hard to call. The CDR3 is made up of 14 amino acids. In germline, CDR1 is LGHNA, CDR2 YSLEER. V lost 5 bases and J 1 base, leaving 9 bases between the germline ends. The CDR3 here is CASSLGISYNEQFF. CDR3 DNA sequence: TGCGCCAGCAGCTTAGGAATTTCCTACAATGAGCAGTTCTTC.

This clone was observed once. The J gene is TRBJ1-2, the V gene TRBV6-6; no clear D. Germline assignment: CDR1 MNHNY and CDR2 SVGAGI (reference sequence). CDR3 length equals 12 residues. V lost 5 bases, J lost 4 bases, and 8 bases lay in between. This chain's CDR3 is CASSSGPYGYTF. The CDR3 DNA reads TGTGCCAGCAGTAGCGGACCCTATGGCTACACCTTC.

The genes are TRBV5-1 and TRBJ1-1; the match to TRBD1 covers 7 bases. CDR3 length: 15 residues. Looked up from germline, CDR1 is SGHRS and CDR2 is YFSETQ. Trimming removed 5 bases from V and 2 bases from J; junction bases left unmatched: 9. In nucleotides, the CDR3 is TGCGCCAGCAGGAGGGGAGAGGGGGCTAACACTGAAGCTTTCTTT. Protein product: CASRRGEGANTEAFF.

The rearrangement joins TRBV10-3 to TRBJ2-1; 12 bases line up with TRBD2. V gave up 3 bases and J gave up 8 bases; unmatched junction bases: 5. Germline V CDR1 and CDR2: ENHRY, SYGVKD. This CDR3 has 15 residues. As DNA, the CDR3 is TGTGCCATCAGTGACTCGACTAGCGGGAGTCATGAGCAGTTCTTC. It encodes CAISDSTSGSHEQFF.

The genes are TRBV5-1 and TRBJ1-2, with 7 bases aligning to TRBD1. Germline V gene lookup returns CDR1 SGHRS and CDR2 YFSETQ. This CDR3 comprises 15 residues. J lost 8 bases, V lost 4 bases, and 14 bases had no gene match. The CDR3 bases are TGCGCCAGCAGCCCACAGGGGACCACCTCTATCGGCTACACCTTC. Its protein product is CASSPQGTTSIGYTF.

The V and J genes are TRBV6-5 and TRBJ1-2, with 7 bases that match TRBD1. V was clipped by 5 bases and J by 7 bases; unmatched bases: 7. Germline-derived CDR1 and CDR2 are MNHEY and SVGAGI. The CDR3 consists of 13 residues. The CDR3 spells CASSKSGTVGYTF. In DNA, the CDR3 is TGTGCCAGCAGTAAAAGCGGGACAGTTGGCTACACCTTC.

The J gene is TRBJ1-2, the V gene TRBV9, with TRBD1 identical over 8 bases. Germline V gene lookup returns CDR1 SGDLS and CDR2 YYNGEE. J was trimmed by 5 bases and V by 3 bases; bases with no gene match: 9. This CDR3 has 15 residues. The CDR3 is CASSALGQALYGYTF. Here the CDR3 DNA reads TGTGCCAGCAGCGCCTTGGGACAGGCGCTTTATGGCTACACCTTC.